The 27 T cell receptor beta chains listed next were all sequenced from one sample in a study of beta chain features in type 1 diabetes. Sequencing targeted expressed TCRB transcripts, as all isolated RNA had been reverse transcribed. Clones were read by immunoSEQ multiplex PCR, and TCRdb kept only the in-frame ones, dropping some. The table has about 160,000 clones, about 63% seen once; the top ten hold approximately 0.089%. The antigens these receptors bind are not known. Study outcomes and limitations: Among all four CD4+ subsets, Type 1 diabetes patients had TCRB CDR3s that were moderately but significantly shorter.

Sequencing was performed on naive CD4+ T cells from blood. These receptors all come from a man aged 25 to 45 with type 1 diabetes.

The chain carries TRBV11-2 and TRBJ2-3; 8 bases map to TRBD1. The CDR3 length is 16 residues. The ends lost 1 base at V and 3 bases at J; junction bases unmatched: 6. Per the germline V gene, CDR1 is SGHAT and CDR2 is FQNNGV. CDR3 residues: CASSLGQGIRTDTQYF. CDR3 DNA: TGTGCCAGCAGCTTAGGACAGGGGATAAGAACAGATACGCAGTATTTT.

The chain employs TRBV29-1 and TRBJ1-1; D remains ambiguous. The V end was cut by 3 bases, the J end by 3 bases, with 11 bases between. Germline V lookup: CDR1 SQVTM, CDR2 ANQGSEA. This CDR3 region has 13 residues. The CDR3 DNA reads TGCAGCGTTGATGTCAATTTGGACACTGAAGCTTTCTTT. Translated, it gives CSVDVNLDTEAFF.

This clone was seen a handful of times. The chain links TRBV4-3 to TRBJ2-7, with D uncertain. Germline values: CDR1 LGHNA, CDR2 YSLEER. The V gene lost 5 bases and the J gene lost 2 bases, with 13 bases spanning the gap. This CDR3 is built from 14 residues. The CDR3 protein is CASSSNRAPYEQYF. CDR3 DNA: TGCGCCAGCAGCTCGAACCGGGCCCCCTACGAGCAGTACTTC.

This clone turned up a few times. This CDR3 reads CASSPGRDYGYTF. DNA for the CDR3: TGTGCCAGCAGCCCGGGCCGAGACTATGGCTACACCTTC. The gene calls are TRBV7-9 and TRBJ1-2; no firm D call. Germline V lookup: CDR1 SEHNR, CDR2 FQNEAQ (reference sequence). The CDR3 covers 13 residues. V was shortened by 5 bases and J by 3 bases, with 10 bases between the two germline ends.

This chain joins TRBV5-1 and TRBJ2-7; no reliable D call. This CDR3 is built from 13 residues. The germline V gene has CDR1 SGHRS and CDR2 YFSETQ. V was trimmed by 0 bases and J by 3 bases, leaving 7 bases between them. For the CDR3, the DNA is TGCGCCAGCAGCTTGGGCCTAGGCTACGAGCAGTACTTC. It translates to CASSLGLGYEQYF.

This clone occurred a few times. The chain couples TRBV30 to TRBJ2-3; D not resolved. The V and J ends lost 2 bases and 4 bases respectively, with 10 bases between them. Per the germline V gene, CDR1 is GTSNPN and CDR2 is SVGIG (reference sequence). This CDR3 region has 13 residues. CDR3 region: CAWSLRLADTQYF. The CDR3 nucleotides are TGTGCCTGGAGTCTCCGTTTGGCAGATACGCAGTATTTT.

For this clone: This same CDR3 is encoded by further DNA sequences in the sample. The gene calls are TRBV9 and TRBJ2-1, with 11 bases matching TRBD1. The V and J ends lost 2 bases and 2 bases, in that order; junction bases with no gene match: 0. This CDR3 is 15 amino acids long. Germline assignment: CDR1 SGDLS and CDR2 YYNGEE. The DNA for the CDR3 is TGTGCCAGCAGCGTGGGACAGGGGGCCTACAATGAGCAGTTCTTC. It codes for CASSVGQGAYNEQFF.

This sequence joins TRBV30 and TRBJ1-2; 9 bases are a match to TRBD1. Germline values: CDR1 GTSNPN, CDR2 SVGIG (reference sequence). The CDR3 has 11 residues. V lost 5 bases to trimming and J lost 6 bases; unmatched junction nucleotides: 1. Written as DNA, the CDR3 is TGTGCCTGGGGACAGGGGAATGGCTACACCTTC. This sequence encodes CAWGQGNGYTF.

V gene TRBV19 combines with J gene TRBJ2-7, with D unresolved. From germline, CDR1 is LNHDA and CDR2 SQIVND (reference sequence). This CDR3 comprises 11 residues. V was clipped by 10 bases and J by 5 bases, with 12 bases between them. The CDR3 is CATTARNEQYF. The CDR3 DNA reads as TGTGCCACGACGGCGAGGAACGAGCAGTACTTC. Full variable domain (remainder filled in from reference TRBV19 and TRBJ2-7): DGGITQSPKYLFRKEGQNVTLSCEQNLNHDAMYWYRQDPGQGLRLIYYSQIVNDFQKGDIAEGYSVSREKKESFPLTVTSAQKNPTAFYLCATTARNEQYFGPGTRLTVT.

The chain couples TRBV15 to TRBJ2-1; D gene unclear. The V gene lost 0 bases and the J gene lost 4 bases, with 13 bases spanning the gap. CDR1 LNHNV and CDR2 YYDKDF come from the germline V gene (reference sequence). The CDR3 has 16 residues. The CDR3 sequence is CATSREAADSYNEQFF. The CDR3 bases are TGTGCCACCAGCAGAGAAGCCGCGGATTCTTACAATGAGCAGTTCTTC.

This clone was counted a few times. The chain is built from TRBV13 and TRBJ1-1; no firm D call. Trimming removed 2 bases from V and 0 bases from J, with 10 bases in between. The length of the CDR3 is 15 residues. The germline V gene has CDR1 PRHDT and CDR2 FYEKMQ (reference sequence). The CDR3 protein is CASSLRGGVNTEAFF. For the CDR3, the DNA is TGTGCCAGCAGCTTACGCGGCGGCGTGAACACTGAAGCTTTCTTT.

This clone was seen more than once but under ten times. The chain joins TRBV11-3 to TRBJ1-1; no firm D call. The CDR3 contains 14 residues. V was trimmed by 3 bases and J by 4 bases, leaving 12 bases between them. Germline CDR1 is SGHNT and CDR2 is YENEEA. This CDR3 reads CASSFTQTSTEAFF. DNA for the CDR3: TGTGCCAGCAGCTTCACACAGACAAGCACTGAAGCTTTCTTT.

This clone appeared once. V gene TRBV2 combines with J gene TRBJ2-1, with D maybe TRBD1 (5 bases). Trimming took 2 bases from V and 1 from J, leaving 6 bases between them. The CDR3 has 14 amino acids. CDR1 is SNHLY and CDR2 is FYNNEI in the germline V gene. The DNA for the CDR3 is TGTGCCAGCAGTGAACAGGGATCCTACAATGAGCAGTTCTTC. Amino acids: CASSEQGSYNEQFF.

The chain links TRBV5-1 to TRBJ2-1; D gene uncertain. Trimming removed 4 bases from V and 5 bases from J, with 4 bases in between. The CDR3 totals 11 residues. Germline lookup yields CDR1 SGHRS and CDR2 YFSETQ. DNA of the CDR3: TGCGCCAGCAGCCCTCACAATGAGCAGTTCTTC. Encoded protein: CASSPHNEQFF.

The rearrangement uses TRBV10-3 and TRBJ1-5, with D unclear. Trimming shortened V by 4 bases and J by 3 bases, and 7 bases separated the two germline ends. CDR3 length equals 13 residues. CDR1 and CDR2 from the germline V gene are ENHRY and SYGVKD. The DNA of the CDR3 is TGTGCCATCAGTGCCGGATTCAATCAGCCCCAGCATTTT. Protein product: CAISAGFNQPQHF.

This clone occurred a few times. The rearrangement joins TRBV7-9 to TRBJ2-3; D is uncertain. Germline V gives CDR1 SEHNR, CDR2 FQNEAQ (reference sequence). V was clipped by 5 bases and J by 2 bases, with 14 bases between them. CDR3 size: 15 residues. CDR3 in amino acids: CASSPRHTLTDTQYF. CDR3 in DNA: TGTGCCAGCAGCCCGAGACATACCCTCACAGATACGCAGTATTTT.

This chain connects TRBV5-1 to TRBJ2-1; perhaps TRBD1 as D (5 bases). V shed 3 bases and J shed 8 bases, with 21 bases lying between them. Germline V gives CDR1 SGHRS, CDR2 YFSETQ. The CDR3 runs 16 residues. The chain's CDR3 is CASSSLPQGILDEQFF. Written as DNA, the CDR3 is TGCGCCAGCAGCTCCCTACCCCAGGGTATCCTTGATGAGCAGTTCTTC.

The chain's CDR3 is CASSDGYNEQFF. In DNA, the CDR3 is TGCGCCAGCAGCGACGGGTACAATGAGCAGTTCTTC. The J gene is TRBJ2-1, the V gene TRBV5-1, with D unresolved. This CDR3 is 12 amino acids long. Trimming removed 4 bases at V and 4 bases at J, with 6 bases between. The germline V gene encodes CDR1 SGHRS and CDR2 YFSETQ.

The rearrangement joins TRBV5-1 to TRBJ2-1; possible D gene TRBD2, 5 bases. Germline CDR1 reads SGHRS; CDR2 reads YFSETQ. Trimming took off 1 base at V and 5 bases at J, with 7 bases between the two ends. The CDR3 covers 13 residues. The CDR3 here is CASSLPTNNEQFF. The DNA for the CDR3 is TGCGCCAGCAGCTTGCCGACTAACAATGAGCAGTTCTTC.

This clone showed up just once. This sequence joins TRBV11-3 and TRBJ2-7; D tentatively fits TRBD1 or TRBD2 (5 bases each). V was trimmed by 4 bases and J by 7 bases, leaving 11 bases between them. This CDR3 contains 12 residues. Germline assignment: CDR1 SGHNT and CDR2 YENEEA. The CDR3 region has the DNA TGTGCCAGCAGCTCTGAGGGACGGGAGCAGTACTTC. Residues: CASSSEGREQYF.

The V and J genes are TRBV7-9 and TRBJ2-5; D is possibly TRBD1 (5 bases). The ends were cut back, 4 bases at V and 4 bases at J, with 16 bases in the middle. The CDR3 loop spans 15 amino acids. CDR1 and CDR2 (germline): SEHNR, FQNEAQ (reference sequence). CDR3 DNA: TGTGCCAGCAGCTCCCCGGACATAGGAACAGAGACCCAGTACTTC. Its translation: CASSSPDIGTETQYF. Based on the CDR3 plus reference TRBV7-9 and TRBJ2-5, the full variable domain is DTGVSQNPRHKITKRGQNVTFRCDPISEHNRLYWYRQTLGQGPEFLTYFQNEAQLEKSRLLSDRFSAERPKGSFSTLEIQRTEQGDSAMYLCASSSPDIGTETQYFGPGTRLLVL.

The chain has TRBV23-1 and TRBJ1-1; the match to TRBD1 covers 8 bases. TRBV23-1 falls under the ORF class, with uncertain function. The CDR3 is 17 residues long. With V trimmed by 1 base and J by 1 base, 8 bases remained unmatched. CDR3 amino acids: CASSQFPRGRRNTEAFF. For the CDR3, the DNA is TGCGCCAGCAGTCAATTTCCCAGGGGGCGGAGGAACACTGAAGCTTTCTTT.

The rearrangement joins TRBV20-1 to TRBJ1-1; D gene ambiguous. The V end was cut by 2 bases, the J end by 9 bases, with 7 bases between. Germline loops: CDR1 DFQATT, CDR2 SNEGSKA (reference sequence). CDR3 length: 10 amino acids. The CDR3 DNA reads as TGCAGTGCTAGAATACAACAAGCTTTCTTT. It encodes CSARIQQAFF.

The rearrangement links TRBV9 to TRBJ2-1; D ambiguous. V was trimmed by 4 bases and J by 5 bases, leaving 7 bases between them. The CDR3 covers 12 residues. Germline V gives CDR1 SGDLS, CDR2 YYNGEE. CDR3: CASSPRDNEQFF. The CDR3 DNA is TGTGCCAGCAGCCCAAGGGACAATGAGCAGTTCTTC. The full variable domain, with the rest looked up from reference TRBV9 and TRBJ2-1, is DSGVTQTPKHLITATGQRVTLRCSPRSGDLSVYWYQQSLDQGLQFLIQYYNGEERAKGNILERFSAQQFPDLHSELNLSSLELGDSALYFCASSPRDNEQFFGPGTRLTVL.

The gene calls are TRBV5-1 and TRBJ2-7; D not resolved. The V and J ends lost 5 bases and 3 bases respectively, with 6 bases between them. Germline V lookup: CDR1 SGHRS, CDR2 YFSETQ. The CDR3 loop spans 11 amino acids. CDR3 DNA: TGCGCCAGCAGGGCCTACTACGAGCAGTACTTC. Its protein product is CASRAYYEQYF. Full variable domain (missing parts from reference TRBV5-1 and TRBJ2-7): KAGVTQTPRYLIKTRGQQVTLSCSPISGHRSVSWYQQTPGQGLQFLFEYFSETQRNKGNFPGRFSGRQFSNSRSEMNVSTLELGDSALYLCASRAYYEQYFGPGTRLTVT.

The chain couples TRBV7-2 to TRBJ2-7; D is undetermined. The germline CDR1 and CDR2 sequences are SGHTA and FQGNSA. The CDR3 sequence is 14 residues long. Trimming shortened V by 1 base and J by 1 base, and 8 bases separated the two germline ends. The CDR3 nucleotides read TGTGCCAGCAGCTTAGTCGGCGGTTCCTACGAGCAGTACTTC. Protein product: CASSLVGGSYEQYF.

V and J are TRBV15 and TRBJ1-2; D call uncertain. V was pared by 5 bases and J by 3 bases, with 16 bases between. The CDR3 runs to 15 residues. Germline assignment: CDR1 LNHNV and CDR2 YYDKDF (reference sequence). CDR3: CATSARRAVDYGYTF. The CDR3 coding sequence is TGTGCCACCAGCGCACGGAGGGCTGTGGACTATGGCTACACCTTC.